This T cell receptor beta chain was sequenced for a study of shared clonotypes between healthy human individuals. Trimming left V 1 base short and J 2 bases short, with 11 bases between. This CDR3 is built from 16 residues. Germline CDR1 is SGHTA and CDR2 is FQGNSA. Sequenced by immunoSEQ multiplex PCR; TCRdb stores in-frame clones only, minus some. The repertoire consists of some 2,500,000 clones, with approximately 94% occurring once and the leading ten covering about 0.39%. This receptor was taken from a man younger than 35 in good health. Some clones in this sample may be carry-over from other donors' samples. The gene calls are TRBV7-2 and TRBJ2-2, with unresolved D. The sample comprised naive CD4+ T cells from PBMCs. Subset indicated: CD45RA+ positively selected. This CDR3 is CASSLVGPGNTGELFF. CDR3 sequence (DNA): TGTGCCAGCAGCTTAGTAGGCCCAGGCAACACCGGGGAGCTGTTTTTT.